One and the same sample provided the 27 T cell receptor beta chains below, sequenced in a study of CD8 T cells in Susac syndrome. The authors reverse transcribed about 0.5 to 1 ug RNA with random hexamers. A single record per CDR3 protein comes from TCRdb applying MiXCR to the immunoSEQ multiplex PCR reads. The repertoire holds around 190,000 distinct CDR3 sequences, approximately 94% seen once, with around 0.11% in the top ten. The sequencing input was CD4+ T cells from PBMCs. These receptors were taken from a human donor in good health.

CDR3 sequence reads: CSVARTGTSPANEQFF. CDR3 bases: TGCAGCGTCGCTAGGACCGGGACTAGCCCCGCCAATGAGCAGTTCTTC. V gene TRBV29-1 combines with J gene TRBJ2-1; 9 bases match TRBD2. The trim removed 6 bases at V and 6 bases at J, leaving 15 bases unmatched. The CDR3 length is 16 residues. Germline CDR1 and CDR2: SQVTM and ANQGSEA.

The gene calls are TRBV5-4 and TRBJ2-1; 9 nucleotides match TRBD2. Germline values: CDR1 SGHNT, CDR2 YYREEE (reference sequence). V dropped 3 bases and J dropped 6; count of bases not matched to a gene: 7. The CDR3 has 15 residues. The CDR3 sequence is CASSSPSGTINEQFF. The CDR3 bases are TGTGCCAGCAGCTCGCCTAGCGGGACGATCAATGAGCAGTTCTTC.

This chain links TRBV2 with TRBJ2-7; D gene ambiguous. The CDR3 is 14 amino acids. Trimming removed 5 bases from V and 7 bases from J, with 18 bases in between. Germline V gene sequence: CDR1 SNHLY, CDR2 FYNNEI. The CDR3 bases are TGTGCCAGCAGTACCCAGGCGGCGGTGTTTGAGCAGTACTTC. This sequence encodes CASSTQAAVFEQYF.

This rearrangement joins TRBV9 to TRBJ2-2, with D perhaps matching TRBD1 or TRBD2 (5 bases each). The germline gives CDR1 SGDLS, CDR2 YYNGEE. Trimming removed 3 bases at V and 2 bases at J, with 17 bases between. The CDR3 extends over 17 amino acids. The CDR3 protein is CASSAPEGLVNTGELFF. The CDR3 nucleotides read TGTGCCAGCAGCGCTCCTGAGGGGTTGGTTAACACCGGGGAGCTGTTTTTT.

This clonotype was counted a few times. The chain employs TRBV19 and TRBJ1-1; D unclear. The V gene lost 3 bases and the J gene lost 0 bases, with 5 bases spanning the gap. Germline loops: CDR1 LNHDA, CDR2 SQIVND (reference sequence). The CDR3 is 13 residues long. CDR3 in amino acids: CASSISMNTEAFF. The CDR3 DNA reads as TGTGCCAGTAGTATCTCGATGAACACTGAAGCTTTCTTT.

This chain uses TRBV20-1 with TRBJ1-1, with unresolved D. V was pared by 1 base and J by 1 base, with 4 bases between. Germline-derived CDR1 and CDR2 are DFQATT and SNEGSKA (reference sequence). There are 12 residues in the CDR3. The CDR3 sequence is CSARAGNTEAFF. In nucleotides, the CDR3 is TGCAGTGCTAGAGCAGGGAACACTGAAGCTTTCTTT.

This clonotype was observed a single time. The CDR3, as DNA: TGTGCCAGCAGACCTCGTCGGGATCAGCCCCAGCATTTT. This translates into CASRPRRDQPQHF. The chain carries TRBV6-2 or TRBV6-3 and TRBJ1-5, with D unclear. The CDR3 spans 13 residues. Germline CDR1 reads MNHEY; CDR2 reads SVGEGT. V gave up 6 bases and J gave up 5 bases, with 11 bases separating them.

CDR3 nucleotides: TGTGCCAGCAGTGAGAGCTTCCAAGAGACCCAGTACTTC. Its translation is CASSESFQETQYF. J is TRBJ2-5 and V is TRBV25-1; D remains unclear. Germline-derived CDR1 and CDR2 are MGHDK and SYGVNS. Trimming left V 3 bases short and J 1 base short, with 6 bases between. This CDR3 is built from 13 residues.

The chain is built from TRBV28 and TRBJ1-1; tentative D call: TRBD1 (5 bases). This CDR3 is 13 amino acids long. Germline CDR1 reads MDHEN; CDR2 reads SYDVKM. Trimming took off 7 bases at V and 3 bases at J, with 12 bases between the two ends. CDR3 sequence (DNA): TGTGCCAGCACCCCCAGCAGGGACACTGAAGCTTTCTTT. Translated, it gives CASTPSRDTEAFF.

This chain links TRBV5-6 with TRBJ1-2; perhaps TRBD1 as D (5 bases). Trimming stripped 4 bases from V and 5 bases from J, with 30 bases between. The length of the CDR3 is 19 residues. Germline values: CDR1 SGHDT, CDR2 YYEEEE. CDR3 residues: CASSPRLRASGAPSYGYTF. The CDR3 DNA follows: TGTGCCAGCAGCCCCCGTCTCAGGGCCAGCGGGGCCCCTAGTTATGGCTACACCTTC.

The rearrangement uses TRBV5-4 and TRBJ2-3, with D unresolved. V was shortened by 0 bases and J by 3 bases, with 8 bases between the two germline ends. Germline V gene lookup returns CDR1 SGHNT and CDR2 YYREEE (reference sequence). This CDR3 is 14 amino acids long. The CDR3 DNA reads as TGTGCCAGCAGCTTGGGGACGAATACAGATACGCAGTATTTT. It translates to CASSLGTNTDTQYF.

This clonotype was counted a few times. The chain couples TRBV6-5 to TRBJ2-7; TRBD2 is a possible D gene (6 bases). Germline CDR1 reads MNHEY; CDR2 reads SVGAGI. V lost 2 bases to trimming and J lost 4 bases, with 12 bases between them. The CDR3 extends over 14 amino acids. CDR3 protein: CASSYGGSEYEQYF. In DNA form, the CDR3 reads TGTGCCAGCAGTTACGGGGGGAGTGAGTACGAGCAGTACTTC.

The table lists this clonotype with a count of one. The rearrangement uses TRBV11-1 and TRBJ2-5; 7 bases are a match to TRBD1. Trimming took 5 bases from V and 2 from J; bases not matched to a gene: 5. The germline gives CDR1 SGHAT, CDR2 FQDESV (reference sequence). The CDR3 covers 14 residues. The CDR3 DNA reads TGTGCCAGCAGCAAGGGGACAGCTCAAGAGACCCAGTACTTC. This gives the protein CASSKGTAQETQYF.

The J gene is TRBJ2-3, the V gene TRBV5-1; perhaps TRBD2 as D (6 bases). The CDR3 loop spans 14 amino acids. The germline V gene has CDR1 SGHRS and CDR2 YFSETQ. V was clipped by 4 bases and J by 2 bases, with 11 bases between them. The CDR3 bases are TGCGCCAGCAGCGCCCTAGCGAACACAGATACGCAGTATTTT. Translated: CASSALANTDTQYF.

The V call is TRBV19, the J call TRBJ2-7; D unclear. The germline V gene has CDR1 LNHDA and CDR2 SQIVND (reference sequence). Trimming left V 5 bases short and J 3 bases short, with 8 bases between. The CDR3 sequence is 12 residues long. The CDR3 DNA sequence: TGTGCCAGTAGTCCCTCTGGCTACGAGCAGTACTTC. Translated, it gives CASSPSGYEQYF.

The J gene is TRBJ2-1, the V gene TRBV4-2; D possibly corresponds to TRBD1 (5 bases). This CDR3 contains 14 residues. Germline V CDR1 and CDR2: LGHNA, YNFKEQ. Deletions cut 0 bases from V and 2 bases from J, with 5 bases between. CDR3 DNA sequence: TGTGCCAGCAGCCAAGACAGGGCCTACAATGAGCAGTTCTTC. Protein: CASSQDRAYNEQFF.

This chain links TRBV27 with TRBJ1-4; D not resolved. The CDR3 has 13 amino acids. CDR1 is MNHEY and CDR2 is SMNVEV in the germline V gene (reference sequence). The V gene lost 5 bases and the J gene lost 7 bases, with 11 bases spanning the gap. DNA for the CDR3: TGTGCCAGCAGTGAAGGGTGGGGTGAAAAACTGTTTTTT. Encoded protein: CASSEGWGEKLFF.

The J gene is TRBJ2-7, the V gene TRBV7-2; 9 bases line up with TRBD1. The CDR3 totals 14 residues. After removal of 4 bases from V and 5 bases from J, the junction contained 6 bases not matched to a gene. The germline gives CDR1 SGHTA, CDR2 FQGNSA. CDR3 in amino acids: CASSWPGQGNEQYF. Here the CDR3 DNA reads TGTGCCAGCAGCTGGCCGGGACAGGGCAACGAGCAGTACTTC.

The chain carries TRBV7-2 and TRBJ2-3; D remains unclear. The CDR3 runs to 14 residues. The V gene lost 3 bases and the J gene lost 0 bases, with 7 bases spanning the gap. CDR1 and CDR2 (germline): SGHTA, FQGNSA. The CDR3 bases are TGTGCCAGCAGCTTCGGCCCTAGCACAGATACGCAGTATTTT. Translating it yields CASSFGPSTDTQYF.

The CDR3 here is CASSHGLADTQYF. The DNA of the CDR3 is TGTGCCAGCAGCCACGGACTAGCGGATACGCAGTATTTT. This chain links TRBV7-9 with TRBJ2-3, with 9 bases that match TRBD2. Germline V lookup: CDR1 SEHNR, CDR2 FQNEAQ (reference sequence). Trimming removed 5 bases from V and 6 bases from J; junction bases left unmatched: 3. The length of the CDR3 is 13 residues.

The chain carries TRBV30 and TRBJ2-5, with D possibly being TRBD1 (6 bases). Trimming took 4 bases from V and 5 from J, leaving 17 bases between them. This CDR3 has 14 amino acids. Germline CDR1 is GTSNPN and CDR2 is SVGIG (reference sequence). CDR3 coding DNA: TGTGCCTGGACGGGCAGGGGATTTGGGGAGACCCAGTACTTC. Residues: CAWTGRGFGETQYF.

The chain recombines TRBV15 with TRBJ2-4, with D maybe TRBD2 (6 bases). This CDR3 is 17 amino acids long. Germline V gene lookup returns CDR1 LNHNV and CDR2 YYDKDF (reference sequence). V was cut by 0 bases and J by 8 bases, with 20 bases left in between. CDR3 DNA: TGTGCCACCAGCAGAGAAGCGGTGGCGGGGAGTGGATACATTCAGTACTTC. It translates to CATSREAVAGSGYIQYF.

This clonotype was counted only a few times. This chain connects TRBV12-3 or TRBV12-4 to TRBJ2-6, with D perhaps being TRBD1 or TRBD2 (5 bases each). V lost 5 bases, J lost 0 bases, and 5 bases lay in between. CDR3 size: 14 residues. The CDR3: CASSGTSGANVLTF. CDR3 sequence (DNA): TGTGCCAGCAGTGGGACCTCTGGGGCCAACGTCCTGACTTTC.

The chain carries TRBV2 and TRBJ2-1; D is ambiguous. CDR1 SNHLY and CDR2 FYNNEI come from the germline V gene. There are 12 residues in the CDR3. V was cut by 4 bases and J by 6 bases, with 7 bases left in between. CDR3 protein: CASSGWSNEQFF. CDR3 DNA: TGTGCCAGCAGTGGATGGAGCAATGAGCAGTTCTTC.

The chain combines TRBV20-1 with TRBJ2-2; 7 positions match TRBD2. The CDR3 covers 13 residues. The junction had 4 bases not matched to a gene; V was cut back by 4 bases and J by 5 bases. Germline V CDR1 and CDR2: DFQATT, SNEGSKA (reference sequence). CDR3 sequence reads: CSATRTRTGELFF. Written as DNA, the CDR3 is TGCAGTGCTACCCGGACTAGGACCGGGGAGCTGTTTTTT.

The gene calls are TRBV6-5 and TRBJ1-1, with 9 bases aligning to TRBD1. CDR1 is MNHEY, CDR2 SVGAGI, per germline. The CDR3 length is 13 residues. Trimming took 4 bases from V and 7 from J; bases not matched to a gene: 4. The CDR3 sequence: CASSFDRGDEAFF. The CDR3 region has the DNA TGTGCCAGCAGTTTTGACAGGGGGGATGAAGCTTTCTTT.

The chain joins TRBV30 to TRBJ1-5, with unresolved D. The ends were cut back, 2 bases at V and 1 base at J, with 6 bases in the middle. This CDR3 is built from 13 residues. The germline V gene encodes CDR1 GTSNPN and CDR2 SVGIG (reference sequence). This chain's CDR3 is CAWSLSSNQPQHF. The CDR3 DNA reads TGTGCCTGGAGTTTAAGCAGCAATCAGCCCCAGCATTTT. The whole variable domain, filled in from reference TRBV30 and TRBJ1-5, reads SQTIHQWPATLVQPVGSPLSLECTVEGTSNPNLYWYRQAAGRGLQLLFYSVGIGQISSEVPQNLSASRPQDRQFILSSKKLLLSDSGFYLCAWSLSSNQPQHFGDGTRLSIL.